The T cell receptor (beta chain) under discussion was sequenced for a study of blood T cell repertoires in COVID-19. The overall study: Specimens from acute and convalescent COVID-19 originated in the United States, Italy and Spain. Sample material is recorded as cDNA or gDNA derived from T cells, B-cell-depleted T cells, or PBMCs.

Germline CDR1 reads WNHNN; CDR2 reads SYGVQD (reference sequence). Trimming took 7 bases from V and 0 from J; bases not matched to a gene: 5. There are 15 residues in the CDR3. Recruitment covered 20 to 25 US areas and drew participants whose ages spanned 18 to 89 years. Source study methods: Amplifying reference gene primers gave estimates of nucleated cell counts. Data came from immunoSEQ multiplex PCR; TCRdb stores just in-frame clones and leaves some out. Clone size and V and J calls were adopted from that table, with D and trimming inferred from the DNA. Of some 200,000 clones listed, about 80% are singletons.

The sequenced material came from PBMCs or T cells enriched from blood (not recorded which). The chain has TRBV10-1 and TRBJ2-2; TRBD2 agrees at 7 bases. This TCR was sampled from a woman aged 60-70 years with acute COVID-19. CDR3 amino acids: CASTSAGSNTGELFF. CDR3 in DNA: TGCGCCAGCACCTCAGCGGGGTCGAACACCGGGGAGCTGTTTTTT.